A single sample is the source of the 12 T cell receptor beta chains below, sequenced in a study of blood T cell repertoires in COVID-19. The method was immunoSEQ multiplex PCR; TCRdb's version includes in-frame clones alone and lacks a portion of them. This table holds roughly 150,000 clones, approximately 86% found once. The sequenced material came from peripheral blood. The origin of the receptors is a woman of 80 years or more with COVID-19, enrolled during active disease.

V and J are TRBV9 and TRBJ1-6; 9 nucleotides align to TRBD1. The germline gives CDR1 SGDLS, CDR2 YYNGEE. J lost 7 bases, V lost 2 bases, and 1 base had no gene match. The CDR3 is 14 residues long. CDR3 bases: TGTGCCAGCAGCGTCGGGACAGGGAATTCACCCCTCCACTTT. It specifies CASSVGTGNSPLHF.

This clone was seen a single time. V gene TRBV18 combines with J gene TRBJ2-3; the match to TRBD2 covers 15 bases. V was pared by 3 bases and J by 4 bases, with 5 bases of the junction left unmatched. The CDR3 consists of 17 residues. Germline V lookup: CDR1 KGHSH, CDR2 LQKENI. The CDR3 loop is CASSPGGTSGRPDTQYF. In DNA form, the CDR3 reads TGTGCCAGCTCACCTGGGGGGACTAGCGGGAGGCCAGATACGCAGTATTTT.

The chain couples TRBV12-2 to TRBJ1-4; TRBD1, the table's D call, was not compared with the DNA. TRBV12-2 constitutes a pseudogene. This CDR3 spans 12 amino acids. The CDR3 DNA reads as TGTGCAAGTCGCTTACAAAATGAAAAACTGTTTTTT. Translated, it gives CASRLQNEKLFF.

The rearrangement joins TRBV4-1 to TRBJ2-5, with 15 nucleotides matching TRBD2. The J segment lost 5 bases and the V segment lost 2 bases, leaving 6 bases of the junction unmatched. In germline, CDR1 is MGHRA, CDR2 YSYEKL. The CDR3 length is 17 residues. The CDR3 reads CASSQRTSGRAGETQYF. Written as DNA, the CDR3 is TGCGCCAGCAGCCAACGGACTAGCGGGAGGGCCGGGGAGACCCAGTACTTC.

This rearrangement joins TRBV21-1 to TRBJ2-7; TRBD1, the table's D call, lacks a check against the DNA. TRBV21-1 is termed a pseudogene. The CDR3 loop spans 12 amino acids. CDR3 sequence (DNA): TGTGCCAGCACAGAAAGCTCCTACGAGCAGTACTTC. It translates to CASTESSYEQYF.

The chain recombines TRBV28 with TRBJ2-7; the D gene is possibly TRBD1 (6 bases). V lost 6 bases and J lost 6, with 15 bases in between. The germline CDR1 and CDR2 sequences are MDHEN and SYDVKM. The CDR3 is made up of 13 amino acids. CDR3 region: CASSPTGLIEQYF. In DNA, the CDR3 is TGTGCCAGCAGCCCGACAGGTTTGATCGAGCAGTACTTC.

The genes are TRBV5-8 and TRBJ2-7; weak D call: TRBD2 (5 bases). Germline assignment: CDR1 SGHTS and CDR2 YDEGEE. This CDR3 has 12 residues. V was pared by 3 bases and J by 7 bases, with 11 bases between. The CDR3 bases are TGTGCCAGCAGCTGGGGAGTGGCGGAGCAGTACTTC. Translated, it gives CASSWGVAEQYF. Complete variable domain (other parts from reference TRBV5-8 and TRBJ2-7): EAGVTQSPTHLIKTRGQQATLRCSPISGHTSVYWYQQALGLGLQFLLWYDEGEERNRGNFPPRFSGRQFPNYSSELNVNALELEDSALYLCASSWGVAEQYFGPGTRLTVT.

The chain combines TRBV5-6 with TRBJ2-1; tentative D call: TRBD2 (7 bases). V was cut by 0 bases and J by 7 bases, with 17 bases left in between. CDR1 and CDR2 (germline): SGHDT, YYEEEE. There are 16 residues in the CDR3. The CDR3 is CASSLAGGQGNNEQFF. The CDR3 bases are TGTGCCAGCAGCTTGGCCGGGGGGCAGGGGAATAATGAGCAGTTCTTC. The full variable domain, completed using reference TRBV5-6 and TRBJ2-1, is DAGVTQSPTHLIKTRGQQVTLRCSPKSGHDTVSWYQQALGQGPQFIFQYYEEEERQRGNFPDRFSGHQFPNYSSELNVNALLLGDSALYLCASSLAGGQGNNEQFFGPGTRLTVL.

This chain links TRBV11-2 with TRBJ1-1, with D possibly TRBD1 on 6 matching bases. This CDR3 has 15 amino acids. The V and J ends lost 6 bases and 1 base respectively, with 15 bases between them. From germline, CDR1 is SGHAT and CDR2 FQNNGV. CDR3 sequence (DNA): TGTGCCAGCAGACCTCTCAGGGGCTCGAACACTGAAGCTTTCTTT. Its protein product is CASRPLRGSNTEAFF.

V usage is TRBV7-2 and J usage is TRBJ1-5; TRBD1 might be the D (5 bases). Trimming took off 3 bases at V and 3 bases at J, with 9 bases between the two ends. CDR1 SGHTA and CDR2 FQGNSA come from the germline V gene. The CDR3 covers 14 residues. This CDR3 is CASSLSGFNQPQHF. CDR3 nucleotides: TGTGCCAGCAGCTTGTCAGGGTTCAATCAGCCCCAGCATTTT.

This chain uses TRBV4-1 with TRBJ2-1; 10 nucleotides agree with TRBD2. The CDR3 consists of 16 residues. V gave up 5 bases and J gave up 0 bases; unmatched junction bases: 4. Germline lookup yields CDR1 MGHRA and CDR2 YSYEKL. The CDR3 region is CASSEREGRSYNEQFF. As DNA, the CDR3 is TGCGCCAGCAGCGAGCGGGAGGGCCGCTCCTACAATGAGCAGTTCTTC.

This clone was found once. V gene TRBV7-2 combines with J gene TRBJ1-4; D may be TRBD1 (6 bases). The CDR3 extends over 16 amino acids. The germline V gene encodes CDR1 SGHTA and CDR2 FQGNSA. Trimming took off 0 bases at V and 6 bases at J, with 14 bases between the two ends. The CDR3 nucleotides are TGTGCCAGCAGCTTAGCCGGGGGGCGCGGTGATGAAAAACTGTTTTTT. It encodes CASSLAGGRGDEKLFF.